Below are 15 T cell receptor beta chains sequenced from a single sample in a study of shared clonotypes between healthy human individuals. CD45RO-negative, CCR7-selected cells formed the naive CD8 fraction, which excluded terminally differentiated effector memory CD45RA+ cells. TCRdb keeps only in-frame clones here, not all; method: immunoSEQ multiplex PCR. The repertoire includes approximately 2,000,000 clones, about 93% of them detected once, and more than 1.5% sits in the top ten. Sequencing was performed on naive CD8+ T cells from PBMCs. The receptor source for this set is a man between 18 and 29 years old in good health. Some clones in this sample may be carry-over from other donors' samples.

This chain connects TRBV19 to TRBJ1-1; D possibly corresponds to TRBD1 (6 bases). The V gene's germline CDR1 is LNHDA and CDR2 SQIVND (reference sequence). This CDR3 contains 13 residues. V was shortened by 4 bases and J by 10 bases, with 16 bases between the two germline ends. The DNA of the CDR3 is TGTGCCAGTAGTACGGATCTCACAGGGCCAGCTTTCTTT. This sequence encodes CASSTDLTGPAFF. The variable domain in full, completed from reference TRBV19 and TRBJ1-1, reads DGGITQSPKYLFRKEGQNVTLSCEQNLNHDAMYWYRQDPGQGLRLIYYSQIVNDFQKGDIAEGYSVSREKKESFPLTVTSAQKNPTAFYLCASSTDLTGPAFFGQGTRLTVV.

The V call is TRBV9, the J call TRBJ2-1, with 14 bases that match TRBD2. CDR1 and CDR2 from the germline V gene are SGDLS and YYNGEE. There are 18 residues in the CDR3. Trimming took 3 bases from V and 9 from J; bases not matched to a gene: 14. Here the CDR3 DNA reads TGTGCCAGCAGCGGACCCCCGGAGACTAGCGGGAGGGCCGGTGAGCAGTTCTTC. Translating it yields CASSGPPETSGRAGEQFF.

The rearrangement links TRBV29-1 to TRBJ2-7, with TRBD1 matching over 7 bases. Germline lookup yields CDR1 SQVTM and CDR2 ANQGSEA. CDR3 length: 13 residues. Germline trimming cut 4 bases from V and 2 bases from J; bases unmatched to any gene: 5. CDR3 DNA sequence: TGCAGCGTTGGGACAGGTAGGGCCTACGAGCAGTACTTC. Translating it yields CSVGTGRAYEQYF.

The J gene is TRBJ2-1, the V gene TRBV7-9, with TRBD1 matching 8 bases. The ends lost 2 bases at V and 6 bases at J; junction bases unmatched: 6. CDR1 is SEHNR and CDR2 is FQNEAQ in the germline V gene (reference sequence). The CDR3 consists of 15 residues. This CDR3 reads CASSLLGTGTNEQFF. The CDR3 nucleotides read TGTGCCAGCAGCTTATTAGGGACAGGTACCAATGAGCAGTTCTTC.

As regards this clone: The same CDR3 can be traced to other DNA sequences in this sample. The chain joins TRBV13 to TRBJ1-1; D is ambiguous. Deletions cut 5 bases from V and 1 base from J, with 5 bases between. Looked up from germline, CDR1 is PRHDT and CDR2 is FYEKMQ (reference sequence). The CDR3 consists of 12 residues. The CDR3 sequence: CASSPGNTEAFF. The CDR3 DNA is TGTGCCAGCAGCCCAGGGAACACTGAAGCTTTCTTT.

This rearrangement joins TRBV27 to TRBJ2-1, with 8 bases lining up with TRBD2. In germline, CDR1 is MNHEY, CDR2 SMNVEV (reference sequence). Losses at the gene ends were 6 bases for V and 3 bases for J; bases not matched to a gene: 10. This CDR3 is built from 16 residues. The CDR3 DNA follows: TGTGCCAGCAGAGACACGGGAGGGACTTACTACAATGAGCAGTTCTTC. This sequence encodes CASRDTGGTYYNEQFF.

The chain carries TRBV4-1 and TRBJ2-7; D remains ambiguous. Trimming cost V 0 bases and J 3 bases, with 9 bases left between them. This CDR3 is 14 amino acids long. CDR1 and CDR2 from the germline V gene are MGHRA and YSYEKL. The CDR3 DNA follows: TGCGCCAGCAGCCAAGATCTTGGAGACTACGAGCAGTACTTC. Amino acids: CASSQDLGDYEQYF.

The chain links TRBV30 to TRBJ2-1; 7 nucleotides line up with TRBD1. Per the germline V gene, CDR1 is GTSNPN and CDR2 is SVGIG (reference sequence). The junction had 3 bases not matched to a gene; V was cut back by 4 bases and J by 9 bases. The CDR3 totals 11 residues. This CDR3 reads CAWTGGAEQFF. Written as DNA, the CDR3 is TGTGCCTGGACAGGGGGAGCTGAGCAGTTCTTC.

This chain connects TRBV5-1 to TRBJ2-5, with D perhaps TRBD2 (6 bases). Germline CDR1 and CDR2: SGHRS and YFSETQ. V was cut by 3 bases and J by 1 base, with 13 bases left in between. CDR3 length: 15 residues. The CDR3 nucleotides are TGCGCCAGCAGCTCCTTGCGGGACCCCCAAGAGACCCAGTACTTC. Protein: CASSSLRDPQETQYF.

The rearrangement uses TRBV7-8 and TRBJ2-1; 9 bases are shared with TRBD1. The CDR3 contains 15 residues. Per the germline V gene, CDR1 is SGHVS and CDR2 is FQNEAQ. The V gene end was trimmed by 5 bases and the J gene end by 0 bases; junction bases not matched to a gene: 2. This CDR3 reads CASSVGQGSYNEQFF. The CDR3 coding sequence is TGTGCCAGCAGCGTGGGACAGGGCTCCTACAATGAGCAGTTCTTC.

The CDR3 region has the DNA TGTGCCAGCAGCCCAACCTTAACCGGGGAGCTGTTTTTT. Amino acids: CASSPTLTGELFF. The rearrangement joins TRBV27 to TRBJ2-2, with D unclear. The CDR3 extends over 13 amino acids. In germline, CDR1 is MNHEY, CDR2 SMNVEV (reference sequence). The V and J ends lost 6 bases and 5 bases respectively, with 10 bases between them.

The rearrangement uses TRBV28 and TRBJ2-7, with 16 bases that match TRBD2. The CDR3 extends over 18 amino acids. V was pared by 6 bases and J by 8 bases, with 16 bases of the junction left unmatched. Per the germline V gene, CDR1 is MDHEN and CDR2 is SYDVKM. The CDR3 DNA follows: TGTGCCAGCAGCCCAACCGGGACTAGCGGGAGGGCCTCTCTCCAGCAGTACTTC. Translating gives CASSPTGTSGRASLQQYF.

The count of this clone is one. This chain uses TRBV19 with TRBJ1-3; no definite D call. Between the trimmed V and J ends, which lost 5 bases and 0 bases, there was a span of 11 bases. Germline assignment: CDR1 LNHDA and CDR2 SQIVND (reference sequence). This CDR3 region has 15 residues. As DNA, the CDR3 is TGTGCCAGTAGTCCCATGGCACCCTCTGGAAACACCATATATTTT. This gives the protein CASSPMAPSGNTIYF.

The DNA for the CDR3 is TGTGCCAGCAGCGAAGGGGACACTGAAGCTTTCTTT. Its protein is CASSEGDTEAFF. The rearrangement links TRBV5-6 to TRBJ1-1; possible D gene TRBD1, 5 bases. V was trimmed by 4 bases and J by 3 bases, leaving 7 bases between them. The germline CDR1 and CDR2 sequences are SGHDT and YYEEEE. The CDR3 runs to 12 residues.

The chain links TRBV7-9 to TRBJ1-5; TRBD1 aligns across 9 bases. The CDR3 has 17 residues. Germline values: CDR1 SEHNR, CDR2 FQNEAQ (reference sequence). Trimming at V came to 1 base and at J to 1 base, leaving 5 bases not matched to a gene. CDR3 sequence: CASSLVQGAVSNQPQHF. The CDR3 DNA reads as TGTGCCAGCAGCTTAGTACAGGGGGCGGTGAGCAATCAGCCCCAGCATTTT.